A selection of T cell receptor beta chains follows, all from one sample in a study of cytomegalovirus exposure and HLA in healthy donors. Profiled with immunoSEQ multiplex PCR; TCRdb holds only in-frame clones, not every one. The sample has about 240,000 clones, 82% seen once. The sequenced sample was PBMCs. All receptors come from a woman aged 40 to 50 in good health and CMV-seropositive. The CDR3 runs from the conserved cysteine through the conserved F or W. A D gene is named only where the DNA matches it firmly. A clone size is listed for some rows: how often the clone was seen (once, few, many), or a class if it is expanded.

v_gene	abundance	d_gene	j_gene	CDR3aa	CDR3nt
TRBV25-1	.	.	TRBJ1-2	CASSELGPNGYTF	TGTGCCAGCAGTGAATTGGGGCCCAATGGCTACACCTTC
TRBV11-2	.	TRBD2	TRBJ2-3	CASSLAGGYYTQYF	TGTGCCAGCTCCCTGGCGGGGGGGTATTATACGCAGTATTTT
TRBV19	once	TRBD1	TRBJ1-3	CASSPGTVLMGGNTIYF	TGTGCCAGTAGTCCCGGGACAGTCCTTATGGGTGGAAACACCATATATTTT
TRBV4-3	.	.	TRBJ1-1	CASSQESTSRTEAFF	TGCGCCAGCAGCCAGGAATCGACAAGCAGGACTGAAGCTTTCTTT
TRBV30	.	TRBD1	TRBJ1-2	CAWSLIGTGGSRGYGYTF	TGTGCCTGGAGCCTCATCGGGACAGGGGGAAGTAGGGGCTATGGCTACACCTTC
TRBV7-9	.	TRBD2	TRBJ2-5	CASSPGLAGETVETQYF	TGTGCCAGCAGCCCGGGACTAGCGGGAGAGACGGTGGAGACCCAGTACTTC
TRBV2	.	.	TRBJ2-7	CASSGVGGRRYEQYF	TGTGCCAGCAGTGGTGTAGGGGGAAGGAGGTACGAGCAGTACTTC
TRBV9	.	TRBD2	TRBJ2-3	CASSVLAGGTDTQYF	TGTGCCAGCAGCGTTCTAGCGGGGGGCACAGATACGCAGTATTTT
TRBV9	.	TRBD2	TRBJ2-7	CASSATPAGDYEQYF	TGTGCCAGCAGCGCCACCCCAGCGGGAGACTACGAGCAGTACTTC
TRBV7-9	.	TRBD2	TRBJ2-3	CSSSLNLAGSTDTQYF	TGTTCCAGCAGCTTAAACCTAGCGGGTAGCACAGATACGCAGTATTTT
TRBV29-1	.	.	TRBJ1-2	CSVDTEPYGYTF	TGCAGCGTTGATACGGAGCCTTATGGCTACACCTTC
TRBV7-3	.	.	TRBJ2-2	CASSLTIPGFNTGELFF	TGTGCCAGCAGCTTAACGATCCCAGGGTTCAACACCGGGGAGCTGTTTTTT
TRBV30	.	TRBD1	TRBJ1-2	CAWRTGPHYGYTF	TGTGCCTGGAGGACAGGGCCGCACTATGGCTACACCTTC
TRBV5-4	.	TRBD2	TRBJ2-1	CASSPPTSGGNEQFF	TGTGCCAGCAGCCCCCCGACTAGCGGGGGGAATGAGCAGTTCTTC
TRBV28	.	TRBD1	TRBJ2-2	CAIGTGGNTGELFF	TGTGCCATAGGGACAGGGGGGAACACCGGGGAGCTGTTTTTT
TRBV19	.	TRBD1	TRBJ1-2	CASSSTGTGGLVDGYTF	TGTGCCAGTAGTTCGACCGGGACAGGGGGATTAGTCGATGGCTACACCTTC
TRBV6-5	.	.	TRBJ2-1	CASSYDGGLYNEQFF	TGTGCCAGCAGTTACGACGGGGGGCTCTACAATGAGCAGTTCTTC
TRBV7-7	.	TRBD2	TRBJ2-7	CASSPTSGRAVEEQYF	TGTGCTAGCAGCCCGACTAGCGGGAGGGCCGTGGAAGAGCAGTACTTC
TRBV5-1	.	.	TRBJ2-5	CASSPGGGVQETQYF	TGCGCCAGCAGCCCCGGCGGGGGCGTTCAGGAGACCCAGTACTTC
TRBV6-5	.	.	TRBJ1-6	CASSSAAGGLNSPLHF	TGTGCCAGCAGTTCCGCGGCGGGCGGCCTTAATTCCCCCCTCCACTTT
TRBV7-8	.	TRBD2	TRBJ2-5	CASFVTSGRARETQYF	TGTGCCAGCTTCGTAACTAGCGGGAGGGCCAGGGAGACCCAGTACTTC
TRBV5-6	few	.	TRBJ1-2	CASSLGQGSPNYGYTF	TGTGCCAGCAGCTTGGGGCAGGGCTCACCTAACTATGGCTACACCTTC
TRBV7-2	few	.	TRBJ1-6	CASSLDGAMNSPLHF	TGTGCCAGCAGCTTAGATGGGGCTATGAATTCACCCCTCCACTTT
TRBV5-1	.	TRBD1	TRBJ2-7	CASSQPGQGVYEQYF	TGCGCCAGCAGTCAACCGGGACAGGGGGTGTACGAGCAGTACTTC
TRBV6-1	.	.	TRBJ1-3	CASSESARAGNTIYF	TGTGCCAGCAGTGAATCGGCCAGGGCTGGAAACACCATATATTTT
TRBV7-9	.	TRBD1	TRBJ2-5	CASSLDYRGQETQYF	TGTGCCAGCAGCTTAGACTACAGGGGGCAAGAGACCCAGTACTTC
TRBV2	.	.	TRBJ1-5	CASSEERGGQPQHF	TGTGCCAGCAGTGAAGAAAGGGGTGGTCAGCCCCAGCATTTT
TRBV7-9	.	.	TRBJ1-5	CSSSARGSDNQPQHF	TGTTCCAGCAGCGCCCGTGGTTCAGACAATCAGCCCCAGCATTTT
TRBV7-2	.	.	TRBJ1-6	CASSFLPSGSPLHF	TGTGCCAGCAGCTTCCTTCCCTCGGGTTCACCCCTCCACTTT
TRBV15	.	.	TRBJ1-4	CATSRQHPGTPNEKLFF	TGTGCCACCAGCAGACAACACCCCGGGACACCAAATGAAAAACTGTTTTTT
TRBV30	.	.	TRBJ1-2	CAWEGGHYGYTF	TGTGCCTGGGAAGGGGGTCACTATGGCTACACCTTC